The rows below give T cell receptor beta chains drawn from one sample of a study of identical twins. One entry per CDR3 protein results from TCRdb running MiXCR on the 5' RACE reads. The sample includes about 1.7 million distinct CDR3 sequences, about 32% of them seen just once. Sequences were obtained from cord blood. The receptor set was obtained from a newborn girl in good health. Both conserved end residues are part of each CDR3. The D gene is left open where the match is weak. Clone size is given for some rows only: seen once, a few or many times, or a class if the clone is expanded.

v_call: TRBV7-9; clone_size: few; d_call: .; j_call: TRBJ2-7; cdr3_aa: CASSLRQDQQYF; cdr3_nt: TGTGCCAGCAGCCTAAGACAGGATCAGCAGTACTTC
v_call: TRBV6-1; clone_size: few; d_call: .; j_call: TRBJ1-1; cdr3_aa: CASSAQGRNTEAFF; cdr3_nt: TGTGCCAGCAGTGCCCAGGGAAGGAACACTGAAGCTTTCTTT
v_call: TRBV6-2/TRBV6-3; clone_size: few; d_call: TRBD1; j_call: TRBJ1-1; cdr3_aa: CASIPRQGRINTEAFF; cdr3_nt: TGTGCCAGCATCCCTCGACAGGGTCGGATTAACACTGAAGCTTTCTTT
v_call: TRBV2; clone_size: many; d_call: .; j_call: TRBJ2-3; cdr3_aa: CAASDTQYF; cdr3_nt: TGTGCCGCTTCAGATACGCAGTATTTT
v_call: TRBV4-1; clone_size: .; d_call: .; j_call: TRBJ1-2; cdr3_aa: CASSHGHLSRGPYGYTF; cdr3_nt: TGCGCCAGCAGCCATGGCCACTTATCCAGGGGCCCCTATGGCTACACCTTC
v_call: TRBV28; clone_size: few; d_call: .; j_call: TRBJ1-1; cdr3_aa: CASFTQGGNTEAFF; cdr3_nt: TGTGCCAGCTTCACACAGGGAGGAAACACTGAAGCTTTCTTT
v_call: TRBV7-6; clone_size: .; d_call: TRBD2; j_call: TRBJ2-7; cdr3_aa: CASSFGTSPSEQYF; cdr3_nt: TGTGCCAGCAGCTTCGGGACTAGCCCTTCCGAGCAGTACTTC
v_call: TRBV6-1; clone_size: .; d_call: .; j_call: TRBJ1-1; cdr3_aa: CASSEAWARGAFF; cdr3_nt: TGTGCCAGCAGTGAAGCGTGGGCCCGGGGAGCTTTCTTT
v_call: TRBV20-1; clone_size: few; d_call: .; j_call: TRBJ1-5; cdr3_aa: CSAAAPMSNQPQHF; cdr3_nt: TGCAGTGCCGCCGCGCCTATGAGCAATCAGCCCCAGCATTTT
v_call: TRBV28; clone_size: many; d_call: .; j_call: TRBJ1-2; cdr3_aa: CASSLPQSGYTF; cdr3_nt: TGTGCCAGCAGTTTACCCCAGTCTGGCTACACCTTC
v_call: TRBV10-3; clone_size: .; d_call: TRBD2; j_call: TRBJ2-7; cdr3_aa: CAISGTGTRAYEQYF; cdr3_nt: TGTGCCATCAGTGGAACCGGGACTAGGGCCTACGAGCAGTACTTC
v_call: TRBV7-8; clone_size: .; d_call: TRBD1; j_call: TRBJ1-1; cdr3_aa: CASSARQGRSEAFF; cdr3_nt: TGTGCCAGCAGCGCCCGACAGGGTAGGAGTGAAGCTTTCTTT
v_call: TRBV5-6; clone_size: few; d_call: .; j_call: TRBJ2-4; cdr3_aa: CASSPRGQSKNIQYF; cdr3_nt: TGTGCCAGCAGCCCGCGGGGACAGTCCAAAAACATTCAGTACTTC
v_call: TRBV7-2; clone_size: few; d_call: .; j_call: TRBJ2-7; cdr3_aa: CASSLALPGAGEQYF; cdr3_nt: TGTGCCAGCAGCTTAGCGCTTCCGGGGGCGGGGGAGCAGTACTTC
v_call: TRBV20-1; clone_size: .; d_call: .; j_call: TRBJ1-1; cdr3_aa: CSASRITNTEAFF; cdr3_nt: TGCAGTGCTAGTAGGATCACCAACACTGAAGCTTTCTTT
v_call: TRBV12-3/TRBV12-4; clone_size: .; d_call: TRBD2; j_call: TRBJ2-3; cdr3_aa: CASSLLGLAGGSDTQYF; cdr3_nt: TGTGCCAGCAGTTTACTCGGACTAGCGGGGGGGTCCGATACGCAGTATTTT
v_call: TRBV5-1; clone_size: many; d_call: .; j_call: TRBJ2-7; cdr3_aa: CASSLEGVEQYF; cdr3_nt: TGCGCCAGCAGCTTGGAAGGTGTCGAGCAGTACTTC
v_call: TRBV3-1; clone_size: .; d_call: .; j_call: TRBJ1-5; cdr3_aa: CAGSRWPQHF; cdr3_nt: TGTGCCGGCAGTCGTTGGCCCCAGCATTTT
v_call: TRBV10-3; clone_size: few; d_call: .; j_call: TRBJ2-3; cdr3_aa: CAISLGSTDTQYF; cdr3_nt: TGTGCCATCAGTCTGGGAAGCACAGATACGCAGTATTTT
v_call: TRBV7-9; clone_size: many; d_call: .; j_call: TRBJ1-5; cdr3_aa: CASSLTQGNQPQHF; cdr3_nt: TGTGCCAGCAGCTTAACTCAGGGCAATCAGCCCCAGCATTTT
v_call: TRBV14; clone_size: .; d_call: .; j_call: TRBJ1-2; cdr3_aa: CASSSPGRGLSGYTF; cdr3_nt: TGTGCCAGCAGCTCACCGGGACGGGGCCTTTCTGGCTACACCTTC
v_call: TRBV11-2; clone_size: many; d_call: .; j_call: TRBJ2-3; cdr3_aa: CASSATLRRADTQYF; cdr3_nt: TGTGCCAGCAGCGCGACACTCCGAAGGGCAGATACGCAGTATTTT
v_call: TRBV20-1; clone_size: .; d_call: TRBD2; j_call: TRBJ2-1; cdr3_aa: CSARVLAGGPTPNEQFF; cdr3_nt: TGCAGTGCTAGAGTCCTAGCGGGGGGACCCACCCCCAATGAGCAGTTCTTC
v_call: TRBV3-1; clone_size: .; d_call: .; j_call: TRBJ2-7; cdr3_aa: CASSPYGATYEQYF; cdr3_nt: TGTGCCAGCAGCCCGTACGGAGCCACCTACGAGCAGTACTTC
v_call: TRBV5-1; clone_size: few; d_call: .; j_call: TRBJ2-7; cdr3_aa: CASSLAFVGDEQYF; cdr3_nt: TGCGCCAGCAGCTTGGCCTTTGTCGGCGACGAGCAGTACTTC
v_call: TRBV27; clone_size: .; d_call: .; j_call: TRBJ1-1; cdr3_aa: CASSLPGHMNTEAFF; cdr3_nt: TGTGCCAGCAGTTTACCGGGACACATGAACACTGAAGCTTTCTTT
v_call: TRBV20-1; clone_size: .; d_call: .; j_call: TRBJ1-2; cdr3_aa: CSARLRGGYTF; cdr3_nt: TGCAGTGCTAGGTTAAGGGGTGGCTACACCTTC
v_call: TRBV29-1; clone_size: many; d_call: .; j_call: TRBJ2-5; cdr3_aa: CSVIRGQETQYF; cdr3_nt: TGCAGCGTTATCCGCGGCCAAGAGACCCAGTACTTC
v_call: TRBV29-1; clone_size: .; d_call: .; j_call: TRBJ2-3; cdr3_aa: CSVRQPDTQYF; cdr3_nt: TGCAGCGTTCGACAGCCTGATACGCAGTATTTT
v_call: TRBV6-1; clone_size: many; d_call: .; j_call: TRBJ2-3; cdr3_aa: CASSERGRAVDTQYF; cdr3_nt: TGTGCCAGCAGTGAACGCGGCAGGGCGGTTGATACGCAGTATTTT
v_call: TRBV29-1; clone_size: .; d_call: .; j_call: TRBJ2-3; cdr3_aa: CSNQGAGVGTDTQYF; cdr3_nt: TGCAGCAACCAGGGTGCCGGGGTAGGAACAGATACGCAGTATTTT
v_call: TRBV20-1; clone_size: .; d_call: .; j_call: TRBJ2-1; cdr3_aa: CSVDSYYEQFF; cdr3_nt: TGCAGTGTCGACTCCTACTACGAGCAGTTCTTC
v_call: TRBV2; clone_size: few; d_call: TRBD1; j_call: TRBJ2-7; cdr3_aa: CASSVARDREPPYTYEQYF; cdr3_nt: TGTGCCAGCAGTGTGGCCCGGGACAGGGAACCCCCATACACCTACGAGCAGTACTTC
v_call: TRBV28; clone_size: few; d_call: TRBD2; j_call: TRBJ2-3; cdr3_aa: CASNSGRPADTQYF; cdr3_nt: TGTGCCAGCAATAGCGGGAGGCCGGCAGATACGCAGTATTTT
v_call: TRBV7-8; clone_size: few; d_call: .; j_call: TRBJ2-5; cdr3_aa: CASSLARLGGTKETQYF; cdr3_nt: TGTGCCAGCAGCTTAGCGCGACTAGGCGGAACAAAAGAGACCCAGTACTTC
v_call: TRBV10-3; clone_size: few; d_call: TRBD1; j_call: TRBJ2-7; cdr3_aa: CATTTRDSSYEQYF; cdr3_nt: TGTGCCACGACGACAAGGGACAGCTCCTACGAGCAGTACTTC
v_call: TRBV20-1; clone_size: .; d_call: .; j_call: TRBJ1-6; cdr3_aa: CSVRVSSYNSPLHF; cdr3_nt: TGCAGTGTTAGGGTCAGCTCCTATAATTCACCCCTCCACTTT
v_call: TRBV12-3/TRBV12-4; clone_size: .; d_call: .; j_call: TRBJ2-4; cdr3_aa: CASKEHLAKNIQYF; cdr3_nt: TGTGCCAGTAAAGAGCACCTAGCCAAAAACATTCAGTACTTC
v_call: TRBV5-1; clone_size: few; d_call: .; j_call: TRBJ2-7; cdr3_aa: CASSLALGTTYEQYF; cdr3_nt: TGCGCCAGCAGCTTGGCTCTCGGGACAACCTACGAGCAGTACTTC
v_call: TRBV4-2; clone_size: many; d_call: .; j_call: TRBJ2-7; cdr3_aa: CASSQDPDEQYF; cdr3_nt: TGTGCCAGCAGCCAAGACCCCGACGAGCAGTACTTC
v_call: TRBV4-1; clone_size: .; d_call: .; j_call: TRBJ1-1; cdr3_aa: CASSQDAVMNTEAFF; cdr3_nt: TGCGCCAGCAGCCAAGATGCAGTCATGAACACTGAAGCTTTCTTT
v_call: TRBV11-2; clone_size: few; d_call: .; j_call: TRBJ2-7; cdr3_aa: CASSVTGRGHNEQYF; cdr3_nt: TGTGCCAGCAGCGTTACCGGAAGGGGACACAATGAGCAGTACTTC